This T cell receptor (beta chain) was sequenced during a study of T cell responses to AZD1222 COVID-19 vaccine. Regarding the study as a whole: Seropositivity was recorded at baseline in only 6 or 7 AZD1222 recipients. Targets within unmutated variant regions were reportedly found for nearly half of spike-specific TCRs.

On this clone itself: Its antigen is not identified.

Here immunoSEQ multiplex PCR was the method, and the copy in TCRdb shows in-frame clones only, minus some. The profile shows 150,000 to 200,000 clones, 88% of them singletons. This CDR3 is 14 amino acids long. V was clipped by 1 base and J by 5 bases, with 8 bases between them. Germline-derived CDR1 and CDR2 are SGHTA and FQGNSA. The rearrangement uses TRBV7-2 and TRBJ2-2; tentative D call: TRBD1 (6 bases). The sample consisted of peripheral blood, taken 28 days after the second AZD1222 dose. The sequence was collected from an adult who received the AZD1222 COVID-19 vaccine. CDR3 protein: CASSLVQGTGELFF. In nucleotides, the CDR3 is TGTGCCAGCAGCTTAGTTCAGGGGACCGGGGAGCTGTTTTTT.